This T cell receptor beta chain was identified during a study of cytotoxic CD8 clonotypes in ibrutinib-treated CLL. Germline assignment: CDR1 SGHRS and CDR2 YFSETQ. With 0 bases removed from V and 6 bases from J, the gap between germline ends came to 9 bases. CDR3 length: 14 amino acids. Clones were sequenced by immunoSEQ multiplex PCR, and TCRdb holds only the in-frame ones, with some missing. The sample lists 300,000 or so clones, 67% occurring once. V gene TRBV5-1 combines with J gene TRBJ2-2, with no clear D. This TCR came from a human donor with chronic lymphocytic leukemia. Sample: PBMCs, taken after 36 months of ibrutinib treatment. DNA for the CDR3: TGCGCCAGCAGCTTGGTGGGTCCTGCCGGGGAGCTGTTTTTT. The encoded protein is CASSLVGPAGELFF.